These 20 T cell receptor beta chains came from one sample sequenced in a study of technical replicates of blood from several donors listed by TCRdb under 2017. Libraries were built with the immunoSEQ multiplex PCR assay. The table comes from immuneACCESS by way of TCRdb, which keeps in-frame sequences with V and J called. Part of the clones is missing from these tables; in studies checked, under half for an unresolved V gene and the rest for unknown reasons. The sample profile shows more than 95,000 clones; 95% of them were found once. The biggest ten clones account for more than 0.2% of the sample. The sample taken for sequencing was T cells isolated from PBMCs. The receptors here all came from a human donor in good health.

This clone is a singleton in its sample. The chain combines TRBV10-3 with TRBJ2-1, with 12 bases matching TRBD2. The CDR3 runs to 16 residues. Germline CDR1 is ENHRY and CDR2 is SYGVKD. After removal of 0 bases from V and 7 bases from J, the junction contained 4 bases not matched to a gene. The CDR3 sequence is CAISESASGGVNEQFF. CDR3 in DNA: TGTGCCATCAGTGAGTCAGCTAGCGGGGGGGTAAATGAGCAGTTCTTC.

The chain has TRBV6-1 and TRBJ2-5; TRBD2 aligns across 11 bases. Germline CDR1 and CDR2: MNHNS and SASEGT. There are 15 residues in the CDR3. V lost 4 bases and J lost 4; bases outside the gene matches: 5. In DNA, the CDR3 is TGTGCCAGCAGTGTTAGCGGGGGGGTGGGAGAGACCCAGTACTTC. It encodes CASSVSGGVGETQYF.

The CDR3 nucleotides are TGCGCCAGCAGCCAAGAGCGGGGGGGCCCCGATACGCAGTATTTT. As protein: CASSQERGGPDTQYF. The chain links TRBV4-1 to TRBJ2-3; 9 bases align to TRBD2. The CDR3 totals 15 residues. In germline, CDR1 is MGHRA, CDR2 YSYEKL. V dropped 0 bases and J dropped 6; count of bases not matched to a gene: 4.

The chain links TRBV7-6 to TRBJ2-7; D unresolved. CDR3 length: 14 amino acids. CDR1 is SGHVS, CDR2 FNYEAQ, per germline. The V end was cut by 2 bases, the J end by 4 bases, with 12 bases between. The CDR3 sequence is CASSLMEGVYEQYF. CDR3 in DNA: TGTGCCAGCAGCTTAATGGAAGGAGTATACGAGCAGTACTTC.

The chain is built from TRBV18 and TRBJ2-1, with TRBD1 as a possible D gene (6 bases). CDR3 length: 13 residues. Looked up from germline, CDR1 is KGHSH and CDR2 is LQKENI. The V end lost 7 bases, the J end lost 7 bases, and 14 bases lay between the germline ends. CDR3 sequence (DNA): TGTGCCAGCTTTCCAGTCAGGGGTAATGAGCAGTTCTTC. This sequence encodes CASFPVRGNEQFF. The variable domain in full, completed from reference TRBV18 and TRBJ2-1, reads NAGVMQNPRHLVRRRGQEARLRCSPMKGHSHVYWYRQLPEEGLKFMVYLQKENIIDESGMPKERFSAEFPKEGPSILRIQQVVRGDSAAYFCASFPVRGNEQFFGPGTRLTVL.

Of note for this clone: The same CDR3 is also encoded by other DNA sequences in this sample. The V gene is TRBV18, the J gene TRBJ2-5, with D uncertain. The length of the CDR3 is 11 residues. Germline V gene sequence: CDR1 KGHSH, CDR2 LQKENI. Trimming removed 6 bases from V and 1 base from J, with 3 bases in between. The CDR3 reads CASSLQETQYF. In nucleotides, the CDR3 is TGTGCCAGCTCTCTCCAAGAGACCCAGTACTTC.

V is TRBV7-8 and J is TRBJ1-5; D unresolved. The CDR3 has 17 residues. Trimming pared 0 bases from V and 0 bases from J, leaving 12 bases between. Germline assignment: CDR1 SGHVS and CDR2 FQNEAQ. The CDR3 is CASSLARRDYSNQPQHF. The CDR3 coding sequence is TGTGCCAGCAGCTTAGCGCGGCGAGACTATAGCAATCAGCCCCAGCATTTT.

The chain has TRBV13 and TRBJ2-1, with 8 bases matching TRBD2. Trimming cost V 6 bases and J 6 bases; bases outside gene matches: 7. Germline CDR1 and CDR2: PRHDT and FYEKMQ (reference sequence). The CDR3 loop spans 14 amino acids. The CDR3 bases are TGTGCCAGCAGGTCTGCCGGGACTAGCAATGAGCAGTTCTTC. Protein product: CASRSAGTSNEQFF.

The chain employs TRBV6-5 and TRBJ1-1; D ambiguous. Per germline, CDR1 MNHEY and CDR2 SVGAGI. There are 14 residues in the CDR3. Trimming cost V 4 bases and J 0 bases, with 9 bases left between them. Here the CDR3 DNA reads TGTGCCAGCAGTTTCCAAATCATGAACACTGAAGCTTTCTTT. This sequence encodes CASSFQIMNTEAFF.

This chain links TRBV28 with TRBJ2-3, with 9 nucleotides matching TRBD2. V lost 5 bases, J lost 3 bases, and 6 bases stayed unmatched. CDR3 size: 15 residues. Germline V lookup: CDR1 MDHEN, CDR2 SYDVKM. The CDR3 loop is CASSPYSGRTDTQYF. The CDR3, as DNA: TGTGCCAGCAGTCCCTATAGCGGGAGAACAGATACGCAGTATTTT. Together with reference TRBV28 and TRBJ2-3, the CDR3 gives the full variable domain: DVKVTQSSRYLVKRTGEKVFLECVQDMDHENMFWYRQDPGLGLRLIYFSYDVKMKEKGDIPEGYSVSREKKERFSLILESASTNQTSMYLCASSPYSGRTDTQYFGPGTRLTVL.

The chain carries TRBV5-4 and TRBJ2-7; TRBD1 is a possible D gene (8 bases). The CDR3 totals 14 residues. V gave up 4 bases and J gave up 3 bases, with 14 bases separating them. From germline, CDR1 is SGHNT and CDR2 YYREEE (reference sequence). DNA for the CDR3: TGTGCCAGCAGCCCAACAGGGGGGGACTACGAGCAGTACTTC. Encoded protein: CASSPTGGDYEQYF.

V is TRBV7-9 and J is TRBJ1-2, with D perhaps matching TRBD1 (6 bases). The CDR3 is 14 residues long. Germline V gene lookup returns CDR1 SEHNR and CDR2 FQNEAQ (reference sequence). Trimming pared 1 base from V and 7 bases from J, leaving 13 bases between. The CDR3, as DNA: TGTGCCAGCAGCTTAGAGGGGGGGGCCTTTGGCTACACCTTC. Encoded protein: CASSLEGGAFGYTF. The full variable domain, completed using reference TRBV7-9 and TRBJ1-2, is DTGVSQNPRHKITKRGQNVTFRCDPISEHNRLYWYRQTLGQGPEFLTYFQNEAQLEKSRLLSDRFSAERPKGSFSTLEIQRTEQGDSAMYLCASSLEGGAFGYTFGSGTRLTVV.

The chain recombines TRBV14 with TRBJ2-7; D possibly corresponds to TRBD1 (6 bases). This CDR3 region has 14 residues. Trimming removed 2 bases from V and 3 bases from J, with 11 bases in between. In germline, CDR1 is SGHDN, CDR2 FVKESK. The CDR3 nucleotides read TGTGCCAGCAGCCAATGGGGGCCCCTCTACGAGCAGTACTTC. This codes for CASSQWGPLYEQYF.

Comment on this clone: The germline gene is not matched at one end of the junction; a read error may be the cause. The genes are TRBV5-1 and TRBJ1-1; D possibly corresponds to TRBD1 (6 bases). Germline V gene lookup returns CDR1 SGHRS and CDR2 YFSETQ. The CDR3 length is 13 residues. The CDR3 here is CASSLRGNTEASF. The CDR3 DNA is TGCGCCAGCAGCTTAAGGGGGAACACTGAAGCTTCCTTT.

The V gene is TRBV11-3, the J gene TRBJ2-3; 16 bases are a match to TRBD2. Germline lookup yields CDR1 SGHNT and CDR2 YENEEA. CDR3 length: 18 residues. After removal of 1 base from V and 5 bases from J, the junction contained 6 bases not matched to a gene. CDR3 loop: CASSLAGTSGGAGDTQYF. In DNA form, the CDR3 reads TGTGCCAGCAGCTTAGCTGGGACTAGCGGGGGGGCCGGAGATACGCAGTATTTT. Complete variable domain (other parts from reference TRBV11-3 and TRBJ2-3): EAGVVQSPRYKIIEKKQPVAFWCNPISGHNTLYWYLQNLGQGPELLIRYENEEAVDDSQLPKDRFSAERLKGVDSTLKIQPAELGDSAVYLCASSLAGTSGGAGDTQYFGPGTRLTVL.

This clone was observed at least ten times. V usage is TRBV14 and J usage is TRBJ2-1; 8 nucleotides line up with TRBD2. V lost 1 base and J lost 8; bases outside the gene matches: 4. This CDR3 is 14 amino acids long. Germline loops: CDR1 SGHDN, CDR2 FVKESK. The CDR3 region has the DNA TGTGCCAGCAGCCAAGTGTCCGGGAGGGATGAGCAGTTCTTC. Its protein is CASSQVSGRDEQFF.

The J gene is TRBJ2-7, the V gene TRBV30, with D possibly matching TRBD1 (6 bases). The V gene's germline CDR1 is GTSNPN and CDR2 SVGIG (reference sequence). There are 16 residues in the CDR3. V shed 2 bases and J shed 7 bases, with 24 bases lying between them. CDR3 sequence reads: CAWSSGQRASGGEQYF. In DNA, the CDR3 is TGTGCCTGGAGTTCTGGACAGCGAGCATCCGGCGGAGAGCAGTACTTC.

The genes are TRBV19 and TRBJ2-5; D perhaps matches TRBD1 (5 bases). The CDR3 totals 16 residues. V was clipped by 4 bases and J by 2 bases, with 17 bases between them. From germline, CDR1 is LNHDA and CDR2 SQIVND (reference sequence). The chain's CDR3 is CASSKGGGRTQETQYF. The CDR3 DNA is TGTGCCAGTAGTAAGGGCGGCGGACGGACACAAGAGACCCAGTACTTC.

The chain recombines TRBV7-9 with TRBJ1-1, with 9 bases that match TRBD1. The CDR3 loop spans 15 amino acids. From germline, CDR1 is SEHNR and CDR2 FQNEAQ (reference sequence). V was clipped by 5 bases and J by 3 bases; unmatched bases: 7. The CDR3 here is CASSPTTGGDTEAFF. The DNA of the CDR3 is TGTGCCAGCAGCCCGACGACAGGGGGGGACACTGAAGCTTTCTTT.

This chain joins TRBV19 and TRBJ1-2, with D maybe TRBD1 (6 bases). Germline V lookup: CDR1 LNHDA, CDR2 SQIVND (reference sequence). CDR3 length: 12 residues. The ends were cut back, 9 bases at V and 8 bases at J, with 16 bases in the middle. The CDR3 coding sequence is TGTGCCAGCAGCCAGGACAGTTACGGCTACACCTTC. Its translation is CASSQDSYGYTF.